These 18 T cell receptor beta chains were all obtained from the same sample, sequenced in a study of cytomegalovirus exposure and HLA in healthy donors (dated by TCRdb to 2017 to 2019). To prepare the library, the immunoSEQ multiplex PCR assay was applied. For the multiplex PCR, a mixture combining 60 forward primers for TCR Vbeta segments and 13 reverse primers for TCR Jbeta segments was used. TCRdb provides this immuneACCESS table in a form limited to in-frame rearrangements. Some clones are lacking; in checked studies, under half of them reflect an unresolved V gene, and why the rest are absent is not known. Recorded for this sample are about 130,000 clones; roughly 89% of them occurred a single time. In total, the top ten clones hold roughly 5.2% of the sample. Material: PBMCs. Receptors originate from a woman younger than 45 in good health and CMV-seronegative.

This clone was found once. J is TRBJ1-2 and V is TRBV7-2; 8 positions agree with TRBD1. Germline V gene lookup returns CDR1 SGHTA and CDR2 FQGNSA. The CDR3 is made up of 14 amino acids. Trimming took 3 bases from V and 5 from J; bases not matched to a gene: 5. CDR3 DNA sequence: TGTGCCAGCAGCTTCGACAGGGGCGGGTATGGCTACACCTTC. Translated: CASSFDRGGYGYTF.

This clone was counted once. The chain combines TRBV7-3 with TRBJ2-1, with 8 bases matching TRBD2. The V gene end was trimmed by 3 bases and the J gene end by 7 bases; junction bases not matched to a gene: 8. Germline V gene sequence: CDR1 SGHTA, CDR2 FQGTGA. The CDR3 length is 15 residues. The CDR3 nucleotides are TGTGCCAGCAGCTTGCTAGCGGGCATTTTGAATGAGCAGTTCTTC. Its protein product is CASSLLAGILNEQFF.

The V call is TRBV28, the J call TRBJ2-7; 8 bases agree with TRBD1. V lost 3 bases to trimming and J lost 3 bases; unmatched junction nucleotides: 4. Germline loops: CDR1 MDHEN, CDR2 SYDVKM. This CDR3 has 14 residues. The CDR3 here is CASSFPGQGYEQYF. The CDR3 nucleotides are TGTGCCAGCAGTTTCCCAGGACAGGGCTACGAGCAGTACTTC.

The V gene is TRBV4-3, the J gene TRBJ1-4; possibly TRBD1 for D (5 bases). Germline CDR1 reads LGHNA; CDR2 reads YSLEER. V lost 4 bases to trimming and J lost 6 bases, with 18 bases between them. This CDR3 is 16 amino acids long. CDR3 protein: CASSPALGRMDEKLFF. CDR3 DNA: TGCGCCAGCAGCCCAGCATTGGGGCGTATGGATGAAAAACTGTTTTTT.

This sequence joins TRBV19 and TRBJ2-3; 7 bases match TRBD2. The ends lost 4 bases at V and 0 bases at J; junction bases unmatched: 10. The CDR3 spans 17 residues. Looked up from germline, CDR1 is LNHDA and CDR2 is SQIVND (reference sequence). CDR3 amino acids: CASSNHLRGGSTDTQYF. In DNA, the CDR3 is TGTGCCAGTAGTAACCACCTCCGCGGGGGTAGCACAGATACGCAGTATTTT.

This chain joins TRBV2 and TRBJ2-3; D is uncertain. The germline V gene has CDR1 SNHLY and CDR2 FYNNEI. V was trimmed by 4 bases and J by 13 bases, leaving 21 bases between them. The CDR3 covers 14 residues. The CDR3, as DNA: TGTGCCAGCAGTGCAGTGCTCTTTCAATACGCGGAGTATTTT. It codes for CASSAVLFQYAEYF. The full variable domain, rest sourced from reference TRBV2 and TRBJ2-3, is EPEVTQTPSHQVTQMGQEVILRCVPISNHLYFYWYRQILGQKVEFLVSFYNNEISEKSEIFDDQFSVERPDGSNFTLKIRSTKLEDSAMYFCASSAVLFQYAEYFGPGTRLTVL.

The V and J genes are TRBV14 and TRBJ2-1, with a tentative D call TRBD1 (5 bases). V shed 4 bases and J shed 0 bases, with 10 bases lying between them. From germline, CDR1 is SGHDN and CDR2 FVKESK. This CDR3 comprises 15 residues. DNA of the CDR3: TGTGCCAGCAGCCTAGAAACAGGCTCCTACAATGAGCAGTTCTTC. Its protein is CASSLETGSYNEQFF.

The chain combines TRBV6-6 with TRBJ1-5, with 7 positions matching TRBD1. V was pared by 4 bases and J by 3 bases, with 3 bases of the junction left unmatched. In germline, CDR1 is MNHNY, CDR2 SVGAGI (reference sequence). CDR3 size: 14 residues. The CDR3 sequence: CASSWDSFNQPQHF. CDR3 nucleotide sequence: TGTGCCAGCAGTTGGGACAGCTTCAATCAGCCCCAGCATTTT.

The chain carries TRBV28 and TRBJ2-7, with 7 positions matching TRBD1. V lost 6 bases, J lost 2 bases, and 7 bases stayed unmatched. The germline gives CDR1 MDHEN, CDR2 SYDVKM. This CDR3 contains 14 residues. CDR3 nucleotide sequence: TGTGCCAGCAGGCCCCCTACAGGGGCCTACGAGCAGTACTTC. It yields the protein CASRPPTGAYEQYF. Combining the CDR3 with reference TRBV28 and TRBJ2-7 gives the whole variable domain DVKVTQSSRYLVKRTGEKVFLECVQDMDHENMFWYRQDPGLGLRLIYFSYDVKMKEKGDIPEGYSVSREKKERFSLILESASTNQTSMYLCASRPPTGAYEQYFGPGTRLTVT.

This clone was found a few times. V usage is TRBV28 and J usage is TRBJ1-1; 7 bases are shared with TRBD1. With 6 bases clipped from V and 5 bases from J, the junction kept 12 bases outside the gene matches. The germline V gene encodes CDR1 MDHEN and CDR2 SYDVKM. CDR3 size: 15 residues. The DNA for the CDR3 is TGTGCCAGCAGCTACGACAGGGCCTTCTGGACTGAAGCTTTCTTT. It yields the protein CASSYDRAFWTEAFF.

The chain recombines TRBV9 with TRBJ2-5, with 9 positions matching TRBD1. The CDR3 sequence is 16 residues long. CDR1 and CDR2 (germline): SGDLS, YYNGEE. The ends lost 0 bases at V and 5 bases at J; junction bases unmatched: 8. CDR3: CASSVGGTGTSETQYF. CDR3 coding DNA: TGTGCCAGCAGCGTAGGCGGGACAGGGACTTCGGAGACCCAGTACTTC.

The chain combines TRBV2 with TRBJ1-4; 7 bases align to TRBD1. J was trimmed by 5 bases and V by 5 bases; bases with no gene match: 2. There are 13 residues in the CDR3. CDR1 is SNHLY and CDR2 is FYNNEI in the germline V gene. CDR3 sequence (DNA): TGTGCCAGCAGTACAGGGGCGAATGAAAAACTGTTTTTT. Translated, it gives CASSTGANEKLFF.

This clone was recorded a few times. V usage is TRBV10-3 and J usage is TRBJ1-4; 8 nucleotides match TRBD1. V lost 6 bases to trimming and J lost 2 bases; unmatched junction nucleotides: 5. The germline V gene has CDR1 ENHRY and CDR2 SYGVKD. This CDR3 contains 15 residues. CDR3 protein: CAISEQGDTNEKLFF. The CDR3, as DNA: TGTGCCATCAGCGAACAGGGGGATACTAATGAAAAACTGTTTTTT.

The table lists this clone with a count of one. The CDR3 protein is CASSLSQGKNEQYF. The DNA of the CDR3 is TGTGCCAGCAGCCTTTCACAGGGAAAGAACGAGCAGTACTTC. V and J are TRBV7-9 and TRBJ2-7, with D perhaps TRBD1 (6 bases). Germline V gene lookup returns CDR1 SEHNR and CDR2 FQNEAQ (reference sequence). Trimming pared 5 bases from V and 5 bases from J, leaving 16 bases between. CDR3 length: 14 amino acids.

This chain connects TRBV5-1 to TRBJ2-3, with TRBD1 as a possible D gene (5 bases). This CDR3 spans 15 amino acids. The germline V and J ends were trimmed by 4 bases and 5 bases, with 17 bases remaining between them. Germline CDR1 and CDR2: SGHRS and YFSETQ. In DNA, the CDR3 is TGCGCCAGCAGCGCCATTGACAGTAATTTAGATACGCAGTATTTT. It yields the protein CASSAIDSNLDTQYF. The full variable domain, with the rest looked up from reference TRBV5-1 and TRBJ2-3, is KAGVTQTPRYLIKTRGQQVTLSCSPISGHRSVSWYQQTPGQGLQFLFEYFSETQRNKGNFPGRFSGRQFSNSRSEMNVSTLELGDSALYLCASSAIDSNLDTQYFGPGTRLTVL.

This chain links TRBV4-3 with TRBJ1-1; tentatively, D is TRBD1 (5 bases). Germline CDR1 LGHNA, CDR2 YSLEER. The CDR3 has 18 amino acids. V was pared by 1 base and J by 0 bases, with 18 bases between. The CDR3 spells CASSQGGAGVPMNTEAFF. The CDR3 DNA follows: TGCGCCAGCAGCCAAGGTGGGGCAGGTGTTCCGATGAACACTGAAGCTTTCTTT.

This chain links TRBV6-6 with TRBJ1-5; 7 bases match TRBD1. With 6 bases clipped from V and 0 bases from J, the junction kept 2 bases outside the gene matches. The CDR3 is 14 amino acids. The germline CDR1 and CDR2 sequences are MNHNY and SVGAGI (reference sequence). The chain's CDR3 is CASSHRGSNQPQHF. The CDR3 nucleotides are TGTGCCAGCAGCCACAGGGGTAGCAATCAGCCCCAGCATTTT.

Regarding this clone: At one of its ends the junction is not consistent with the germline gene, which may arise from a read error. Different DNA sequences within this sample yield the same CDR3. The J gene is TRBJ1-1, the V gene TRBV7-2; 8 nucleotides line up with TRBD1. CDR3 length: 14 residues. CDR1 is SGHTA, CDR2 FQGNSA, per germline. The CDR3 nucleotides are TGTGCCAGCAGCATCACAGGGGGAGACACTGAAGCCTTCTTT. Residues: CASSITGGDTEAFF.